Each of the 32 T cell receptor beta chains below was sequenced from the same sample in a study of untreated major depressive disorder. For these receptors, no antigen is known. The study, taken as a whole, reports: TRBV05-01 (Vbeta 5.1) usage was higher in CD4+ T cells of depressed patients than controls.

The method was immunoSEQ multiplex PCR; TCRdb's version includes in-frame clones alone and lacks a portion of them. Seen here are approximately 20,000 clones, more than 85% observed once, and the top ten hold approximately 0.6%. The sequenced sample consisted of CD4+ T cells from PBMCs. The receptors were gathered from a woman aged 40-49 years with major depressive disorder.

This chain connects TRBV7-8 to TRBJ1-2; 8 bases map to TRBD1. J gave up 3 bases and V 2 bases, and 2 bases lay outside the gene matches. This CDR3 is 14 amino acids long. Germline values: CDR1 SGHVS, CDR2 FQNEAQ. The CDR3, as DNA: TGTGCCAGCAGCTTACAGGGACAGGACTATGGCTACACCTTC. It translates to CASSLQGQDYGYTF.

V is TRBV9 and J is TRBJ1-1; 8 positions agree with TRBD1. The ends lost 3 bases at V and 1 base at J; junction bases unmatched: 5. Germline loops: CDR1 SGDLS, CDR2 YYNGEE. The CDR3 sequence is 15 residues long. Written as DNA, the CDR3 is TGTGCCAGCAGCGCGGTCGGGACAGGGAACACTGAAGCTTTCTTT. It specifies CASSAVGTGNTEAFF.

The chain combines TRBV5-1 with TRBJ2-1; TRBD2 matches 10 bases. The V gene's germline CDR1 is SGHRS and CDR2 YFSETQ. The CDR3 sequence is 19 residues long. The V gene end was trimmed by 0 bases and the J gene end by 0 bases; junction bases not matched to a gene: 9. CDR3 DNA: TGCGCCAGCAGCTTGGAAGCACTAGCGGGGCTGAGCTCCTACAATGAGCAGTTCTTC. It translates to CASSLEALAGLSSYNEQFF.

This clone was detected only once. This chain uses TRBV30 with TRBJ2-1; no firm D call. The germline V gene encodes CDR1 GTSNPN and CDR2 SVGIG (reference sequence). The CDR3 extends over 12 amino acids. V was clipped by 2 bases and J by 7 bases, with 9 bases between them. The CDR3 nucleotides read TGTGCCTGGAGTTCGACACAGAATGAGCAGTTCTTC. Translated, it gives CAWSSTQNEQFF.

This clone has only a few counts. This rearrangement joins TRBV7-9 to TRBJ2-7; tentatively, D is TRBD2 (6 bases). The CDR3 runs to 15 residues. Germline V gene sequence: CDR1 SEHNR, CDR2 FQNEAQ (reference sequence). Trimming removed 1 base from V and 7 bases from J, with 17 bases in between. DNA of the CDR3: TGTGCCAGCAGCTTAGGGGGACTGCTGGCGGGGGAGCAGTACTTC. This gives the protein CASSLGGLLAGEQYF.

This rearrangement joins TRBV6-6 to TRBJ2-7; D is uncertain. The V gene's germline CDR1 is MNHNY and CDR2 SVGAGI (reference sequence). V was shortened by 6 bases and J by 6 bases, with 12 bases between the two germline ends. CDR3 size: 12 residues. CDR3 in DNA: TGTGCCAGCAGGAGACTGTCGGGCGAGCAGTACTTC. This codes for CASRRLSGEQYF.

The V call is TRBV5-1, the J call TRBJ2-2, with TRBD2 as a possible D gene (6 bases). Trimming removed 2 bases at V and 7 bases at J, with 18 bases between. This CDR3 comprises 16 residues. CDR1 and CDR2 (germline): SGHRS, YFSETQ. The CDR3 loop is CASSFFGTIGGGELFF. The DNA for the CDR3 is TGCGCCAGCAGCTTTTTTGGGACCATCGGGGGCGGGGAGCTGTTTTTT.

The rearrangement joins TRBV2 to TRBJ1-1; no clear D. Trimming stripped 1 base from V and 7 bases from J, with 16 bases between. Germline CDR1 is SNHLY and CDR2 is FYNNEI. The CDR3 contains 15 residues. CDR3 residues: CASSEGGWIGGEAFF. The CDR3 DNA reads TGTGCCAGCAGTGAAGGGGGATGGATTGGTGGTGAAGCTTTCTTT. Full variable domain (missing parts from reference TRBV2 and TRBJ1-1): EPEVTQTPSHQVTQMGQEVILRCVPISNHLYFYWYRQILGQKVEFLVSFYNNEISEKSEIFDDQFSVERPDGSNFTLKIRSTKLEDSAMYFCASSEGGWIGGEAFFGQGTRLTVV.

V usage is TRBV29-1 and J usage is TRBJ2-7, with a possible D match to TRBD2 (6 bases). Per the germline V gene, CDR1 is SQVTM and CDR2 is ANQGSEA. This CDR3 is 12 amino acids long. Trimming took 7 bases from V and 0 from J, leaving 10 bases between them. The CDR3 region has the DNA TGCAGCGCCCGGGAGAGCTCCTACGAGCAGTACTTC. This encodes CSARESSYEQYF.

The CDR3: CASPYQPQHF. DNA for the CDR3: TGTGCCAGCCCTTATCAGCCCCAGCATTTT. The chain employs TRBV7-2 and TRBJ1-5; D not resolved. Trimming pared 8 bases from V and 5 bases from J, leaving 4 bases between. There are 10 residues in the CDR3. Germline CDR1 is SGHTA and CDR2 is FQGNSA.

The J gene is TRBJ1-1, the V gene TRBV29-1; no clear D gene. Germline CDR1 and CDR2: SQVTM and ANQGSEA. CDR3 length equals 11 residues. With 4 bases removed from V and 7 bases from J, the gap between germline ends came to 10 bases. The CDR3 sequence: CSVGPGNEAFF. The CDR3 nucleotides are TGCAGCGTTGGGCCGGGAAATGAAGCTTTCTTT.

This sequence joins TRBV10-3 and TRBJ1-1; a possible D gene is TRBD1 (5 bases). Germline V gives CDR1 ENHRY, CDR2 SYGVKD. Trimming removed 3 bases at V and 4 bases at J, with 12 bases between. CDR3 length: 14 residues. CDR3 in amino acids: CAISDSRGGTEAFF. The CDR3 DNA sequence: TGTGCCATCAGTGACTCGAGGGGAGGCACTGAAGCTTTCTTT.

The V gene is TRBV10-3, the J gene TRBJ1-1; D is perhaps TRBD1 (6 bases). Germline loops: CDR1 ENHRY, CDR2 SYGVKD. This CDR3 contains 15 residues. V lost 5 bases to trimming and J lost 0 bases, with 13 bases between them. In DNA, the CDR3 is TGTGCCATCAGTCTCCGGGACACTTTGAACACTGAAGCTTTCTTT. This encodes CAISLRDTLNTEAFF.

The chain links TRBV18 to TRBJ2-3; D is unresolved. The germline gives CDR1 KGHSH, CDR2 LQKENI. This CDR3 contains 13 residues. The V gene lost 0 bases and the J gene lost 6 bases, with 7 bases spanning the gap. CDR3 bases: TGTGCCAGCTCACCACCGTCCATCGATACGCAGTATTTT. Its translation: CASSPPSIDTQYF. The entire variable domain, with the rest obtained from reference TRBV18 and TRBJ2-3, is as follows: NAGVMQNPRHLVRRRGQEARLRCSPMKGHSHVYWYRQLPEEGLKFMVYLQKENIIDESGMPKERFSAEFPKEGPSILRIQQVVRGDSAAYFCASSPPSIDTQYFGPGTRLTVL.

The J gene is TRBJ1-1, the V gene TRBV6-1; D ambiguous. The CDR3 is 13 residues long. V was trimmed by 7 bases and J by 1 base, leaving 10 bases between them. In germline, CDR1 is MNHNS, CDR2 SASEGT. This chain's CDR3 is CASTLKSNTEAFF. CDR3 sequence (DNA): TGTGCCAGCACCCTCAAGTCGAACACTGAAGCTTTCTTT.

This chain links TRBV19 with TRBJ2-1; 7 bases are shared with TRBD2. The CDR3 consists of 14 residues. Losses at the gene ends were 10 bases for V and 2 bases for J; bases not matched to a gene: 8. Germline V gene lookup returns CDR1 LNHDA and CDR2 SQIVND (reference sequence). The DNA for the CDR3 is TGTGCCACCCACCAGCGGGACCCCTACAATGAGCAGTTCTTC. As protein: CATHQRDPYNEQFF.

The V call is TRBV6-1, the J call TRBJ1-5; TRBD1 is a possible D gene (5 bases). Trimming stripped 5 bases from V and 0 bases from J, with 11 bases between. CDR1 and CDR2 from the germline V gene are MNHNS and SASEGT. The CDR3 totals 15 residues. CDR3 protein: CASSSGTYSNQPQHF. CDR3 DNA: TGTGCCAGCAGTTCTGGGACTTATAGCAATCAGCCCCAGCATTTT.

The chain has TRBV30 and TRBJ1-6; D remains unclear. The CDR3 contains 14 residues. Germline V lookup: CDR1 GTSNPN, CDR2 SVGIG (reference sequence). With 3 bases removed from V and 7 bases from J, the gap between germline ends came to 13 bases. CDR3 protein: CAWRRETGNSPLHF. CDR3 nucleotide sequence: TGTGCCTGGAGAAGGGAAACCGGGAATTCACCCCTCCACTTT.

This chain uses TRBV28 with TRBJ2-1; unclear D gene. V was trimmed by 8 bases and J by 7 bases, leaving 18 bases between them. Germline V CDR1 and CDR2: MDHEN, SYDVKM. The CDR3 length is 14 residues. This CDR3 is CASGIEGRMNEQFF. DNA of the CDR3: TGTGCCAGCGGGATCGAAGGTAGGATGAATGAGCAGTTCTTC.

This CDR3 reads CSVVKAQTNTEAFF. The CDR3 bases are TGCAGCGTTGTCAAGGCCCAAACGAACACTGAAGCTTTCTTT. V and J are TRBV29-1 and TRBJ1-1; D remains ambiguous. Germline V gene data show CDR1 as SQVTM and CDR2 as ANQGSEA. V lost 4 bases and J lost 1, with 13 bases in between. The length of the CDR3 is 14 residues.

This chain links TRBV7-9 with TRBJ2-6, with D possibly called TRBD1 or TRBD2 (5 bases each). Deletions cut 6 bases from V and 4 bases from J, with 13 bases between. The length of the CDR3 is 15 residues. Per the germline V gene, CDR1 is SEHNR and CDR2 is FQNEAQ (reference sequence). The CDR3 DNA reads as TGTGCCAGCAGAAGCGGACATACGGGGGCCAACGTCCTGACTTTC. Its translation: CASRSGHTGANVLTF.

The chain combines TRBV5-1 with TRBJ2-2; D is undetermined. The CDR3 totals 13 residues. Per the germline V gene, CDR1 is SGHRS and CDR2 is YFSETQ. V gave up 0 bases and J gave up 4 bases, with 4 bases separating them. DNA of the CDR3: TGCGCCAGCAGCTTGGAACCCACCGGGGAGCTGTTTTTT. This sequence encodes CASSLEPTGELFF.

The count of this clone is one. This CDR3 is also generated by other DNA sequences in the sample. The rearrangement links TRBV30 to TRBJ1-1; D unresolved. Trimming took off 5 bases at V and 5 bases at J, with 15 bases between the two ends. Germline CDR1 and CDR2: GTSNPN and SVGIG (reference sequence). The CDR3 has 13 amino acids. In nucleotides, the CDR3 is TGTGCCTGGTCCGTGGGTAGTAGGACTGAAGCTTTCTTT. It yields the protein CAWSVGSRTEAFF. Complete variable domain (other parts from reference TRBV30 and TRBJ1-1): SQTIHQWPATLVQPVGSPLSLECTVEGTSNPNLYWYRQAAGRGLQLLFYSVGIGQISSEVPQNLSASRPQDRQFILSSKKLLLSDSGFYLCAWSVGSRTEAFFGQGTRLTVV.

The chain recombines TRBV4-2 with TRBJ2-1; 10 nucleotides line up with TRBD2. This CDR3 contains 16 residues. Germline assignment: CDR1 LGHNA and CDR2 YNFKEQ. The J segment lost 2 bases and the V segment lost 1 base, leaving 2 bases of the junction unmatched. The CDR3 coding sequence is TGTGCCAGCAGCCAAGGGACTAGCGGAGCCTACAATGAGCAGTTCTTC. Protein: CASSQGTSGAYNEQFF.

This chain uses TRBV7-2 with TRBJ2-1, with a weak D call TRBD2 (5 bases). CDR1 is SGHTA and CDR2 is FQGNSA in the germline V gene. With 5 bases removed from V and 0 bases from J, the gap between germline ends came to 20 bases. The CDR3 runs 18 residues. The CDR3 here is CASSAQGLLMSSYNEQFF. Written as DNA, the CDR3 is TGTGCCAGCAGCGCCCAAGGACTTCTGATGAGCTCCTACAATGAGCAGTTCTTC.

The CDR3 region is CASSLRVTGTDTQYF. The CDR3 DNA sequence: TGTGCCAGCAGCTTGCGCGTAACGGGCACAGATACGCAGTATTTT. The chain is built from TRBV5-6 and TRBJ2-3; D unclear. The CDR3 totals 15 residues. Germline V gives CDR1 SGHDT, CDR2 YYEEEE. V was trimmed by 1 base and J by 1 base, leaving 10 bases between them.

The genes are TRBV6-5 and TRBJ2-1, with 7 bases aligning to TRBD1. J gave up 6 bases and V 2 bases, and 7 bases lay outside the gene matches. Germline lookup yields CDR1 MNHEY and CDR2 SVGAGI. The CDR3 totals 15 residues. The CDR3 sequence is CASSYRVGQANEQFF. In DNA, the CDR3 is TGTGCCAGCAGTTACCGGGTCGGACAGGCCAATGAGCAGTTCTTC.

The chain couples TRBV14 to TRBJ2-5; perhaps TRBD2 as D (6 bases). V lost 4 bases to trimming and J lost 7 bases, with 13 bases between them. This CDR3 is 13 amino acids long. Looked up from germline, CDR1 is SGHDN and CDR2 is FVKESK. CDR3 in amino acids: CASSRGVRGTQYF. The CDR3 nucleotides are TGTGCCAGCAGCCGGGGGGTTCGGGGGACCCAGTACTTC. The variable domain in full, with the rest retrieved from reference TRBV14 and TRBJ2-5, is EAGVTQFPSHSVIEKGQTVTLRCDPISGHDNLYWYRRVMGKEIKFLLHFVKESKQDESGMPNNRFLAERTGGTYSTLKVQPAELEDSGVYFCASSRGVRGTQYFGPGTRLLVL.

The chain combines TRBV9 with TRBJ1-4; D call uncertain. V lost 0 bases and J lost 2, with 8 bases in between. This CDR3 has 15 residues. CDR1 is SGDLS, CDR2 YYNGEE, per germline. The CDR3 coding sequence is TGTGCCAGCAGCGTAGCTTGGGGTACTAATGAAAAACTGTTTTTT. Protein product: CASSVAWGTNEKLFF.

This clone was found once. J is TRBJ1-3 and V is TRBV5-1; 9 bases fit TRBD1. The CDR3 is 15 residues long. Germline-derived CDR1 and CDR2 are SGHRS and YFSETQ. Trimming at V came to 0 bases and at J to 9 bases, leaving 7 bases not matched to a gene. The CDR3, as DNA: TGCGCCAGCAGCTTGGGGGACAGGGCGAGTAGCACCATATATTTT. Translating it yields CASSLGDRASSTIYF. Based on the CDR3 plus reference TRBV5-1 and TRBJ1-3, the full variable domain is KAGVTQTPRYLIKTRGQQVTLSCSPISGHRSVSWYQQTPGQGLQFLFEYFSETQRNKGNFPGRFSGRQFSNSRSEMNVSTLELGDSALYLCASSLGDRASSTIYFGEGSWLTVV.

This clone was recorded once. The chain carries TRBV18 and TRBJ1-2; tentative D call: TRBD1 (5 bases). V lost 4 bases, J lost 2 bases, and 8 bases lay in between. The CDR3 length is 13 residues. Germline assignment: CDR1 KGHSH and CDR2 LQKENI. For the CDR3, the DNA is TGTGCCAGCTCACGACAGAAGAACTATGGCTACACCTTC. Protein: CASSRQKNYGYTF.

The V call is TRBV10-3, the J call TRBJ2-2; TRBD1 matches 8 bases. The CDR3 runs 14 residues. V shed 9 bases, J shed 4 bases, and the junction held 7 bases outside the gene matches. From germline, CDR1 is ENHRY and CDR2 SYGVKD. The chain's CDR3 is CAIGQGGITGELFF. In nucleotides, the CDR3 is TGTGCCATAGGACAGGGCGGGATCACCGGGGAGCTGTTTTTT.